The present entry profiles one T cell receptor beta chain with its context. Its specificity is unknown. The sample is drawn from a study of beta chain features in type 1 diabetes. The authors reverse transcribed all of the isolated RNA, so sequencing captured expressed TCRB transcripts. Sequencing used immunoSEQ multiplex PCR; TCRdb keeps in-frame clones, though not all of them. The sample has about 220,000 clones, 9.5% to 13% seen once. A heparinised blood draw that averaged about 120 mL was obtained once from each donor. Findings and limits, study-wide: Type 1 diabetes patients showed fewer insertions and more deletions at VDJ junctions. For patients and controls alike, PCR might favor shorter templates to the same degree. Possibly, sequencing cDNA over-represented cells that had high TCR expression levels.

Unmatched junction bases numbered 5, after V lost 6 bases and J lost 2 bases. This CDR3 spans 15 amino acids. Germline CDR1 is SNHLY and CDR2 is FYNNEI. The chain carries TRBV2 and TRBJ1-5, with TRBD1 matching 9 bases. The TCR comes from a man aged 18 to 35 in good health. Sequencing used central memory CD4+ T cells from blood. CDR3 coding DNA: TGTGCCAGCAGAACAGGGGGCGCGGGCAATCAGCCCCAGCATTTT. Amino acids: CASRTGGAGNQPQHF.